These 12 T cell receptor beta chains came from one sample sequenced in a study of siplizumab effects on memory and regulatory T cells (dated by TCRdb to the late 2010s). Libraries were constructed by the immunoSEQ multiplex PCR assay. TCRdb took over this immuneACCESS table, retaining in-frame rearrangements with V and J assigned. Such tables are incomplete; in checked studies, under half of the missing clones stem from an unresolved V gene, and the remainder is unexplained. The sample data list about 100,000 clones, and approximately 94% of these were observed just once. Of the sample, approximately 1.5% is held by the ten largest clones. The specimen was non-Treg CD4+ T cells sorted from blood. In the paper's terms, the cell subset or site label means: FACS-sorted unstimulated CD4+ non-regulatory T cells. The receptors were gathered from a human donor in good health.

This clone was counted once. This chain joins TRBV6-5 and TRBJ2-7; 7 nucleotides match TRBD1. CDR1 is MNHEY, CDR2 SVGAGI, per germline. Losses at the gene ends were 3 bases for V and 3 bases for J; bases not matched to a gene: 8. This CDR3 comprises 15 residues. CDR3: CASSYRRQGNYEQYF. The CDR3 region has the DNA TGTGCCAGCAGTTATCGGAGACAGGGTAACTACGAGCAGTACTTC.

The V gene is TRBV4-1, the J gene TRBJ2-1, with TRBD2 matching over 16 bases. The CDR3 consists of 19 residues. Germline CDR1 is MGHRA and CDR2 is YSYEKL. The trim removed 3 bases at V and 9 bases at J, leaving 14 bases unmatched. CDR3 amino acids: CASSHTGTSGRARPLEQFF. In nucleotides, the CDR3 is TGCGCCAGCAGCCACACCGGGACTAGCGGGAGGGCCCGTCCACTTGAGCAGTTCTTC.

V gene TRBV9 combines with J gene TRBJ2-3; D is unresolved. Trimming removed 2 bases at V and 1 base at J, with 14 bases between. This CDR3 is built from 16 residues. CDR1 SGDLS and CDR2 YYNGEE come from the germline V gene. The CDR3 region has the DNA TGTGCCAGCAGCGTTGGATCCTCTTTGGGCACAGATACGCAGTATTTT. Amino acid sequence: CASSVGSSLGTDTQYF.

The rearrangement joins TRBV28 to TRBJ2-2; 12 bases align to TRBD1. This CDR3 is 16 amino acids long. V was clipped by 6 bases and J by 7 bases; unmatched bases: 9. The germline CDR1 and CDR2 sequences are MDHEN and SYDVKM. The CDR3, as DNA: TGTGCCAGCAGCCATGCCGGGACAGGGGGCCACGGGGAGCTGTTTTTT. Its protein product is CASSHAGTGGHGELFF.

J is TRBJ1-3 and V is TRBV19; 7 nucleotides align to TRBD1. The V and J ends lost 5 bases and 6 bases, in that order; junction bases with no gene match: 13. CDR3 size: 16 residues. Germline lookup yields CDR1 LNHDA and CDR2 SQIVND (reference sequence). CDR3: CASSSPSTGRINTIYF. The CDR3 DNA reads TGTGCCAGTAGTTCCCCATCGACAGGGCGGATAAACACCATATATTTT. The full variable domain, completed using reference TRBV19 and TRBJ1-3, is DGGITQSPKYLFRKEGQNVTLSCEQNLNHDAMYWYRQDPGQGLRLIYYSQIVNDFQKGDIAEGYSVSREKKESFPLTVTSAQKNPTAFYLCASSSPSTGRINTIYFGEGSWLTVV.

The chain combines TRBV28 with TRBJ1-3; D is undetermined. Germline V gene data show CDR1 as MDHEN and CDR2 as SYDVKM. The germline V and J ends were trimmed by 6 bases and 1 base, with 10 bases remaining between them. The CDR3 runs 14 residues. CDR3 nucleotide sequence: TGTGCCAGCAGCGCTCAGATATCTGGAAACACCATATATTTT. Residues: CASSAQISGNTIYF.

The genes are TRBV7-2 and TRBJ2-5; unclear D gene. Deletions cut 1 base from V and 0 bases from J, with 9 bases between. Per the germline V gene, CDR1 is SGHTA and CDR2 is FQGNSA. The CDR3 is 15 amino acids. The CDR3 DNA is TGTGCCAGCAGCTTAGGGCAGACCAACCAAGAGACCCAGTACTTC. As protein: CASSLGQTNQETQYF.

This chain's CDR3 is CASSDAGGTSFPHEQYF. The CDR3 nucleotides are TGCGCCAGCAGTGATGCCGGGGGGACTAGCTTCCCCCACGAGCAGTACTTC. The chain has TRBV10-1 and TRBJ2-7, with 9 positions matching TRBD2. V lost 3 bases and J lost 5; bases outside the gene matches: 14. Germline assignment: CDR1 WNHNN and CDR2 SYGVQD (reference sequence). The CDR3 totals 17 residues.

V and J are TRBV28 and TRBJ1-5, with TRBD1 identical over 8 bases. The ends lost 5 bases at V and 5 bases at J; junction bases unmatched: 8. Germline CDR1 and CDR2: MDHEN and SYDVKM. The length of the CDR3 is 15 residues. CDR3 amino acids: CASSDPRTGYQPQHF. The CDR3 DNA reads as TGTGCCAGCAGTGATCCAAGGACAGGGTATCAGCCCCAGCATTTT.

The rearrangement links TRBV14 to TRBJ2-7; 10 bases align to TRBD2. V shed 3 bases, J shed 2 bases, and the junction held 4 bases outside the gene matches. Germline CDR1 and CDR2: SGHDN and FVKESK. The CDR3 length is 15 residues. Written as DNA, the CDR3 is TGTGCCAGCAGCCACGGACTAGCGGTCACCTACGAGCAGTACTTC. Translation: CASSHGLAVTYEQYF.

The J gene is TRBJ2-5, the V gene TRBV15, with no clear D. This CDR3 has 16 residues. Germline CDR1 reads LNHNV; CDR2 reads YYDKDF (reference sequence). V was shortened by 0 bases and J by 0 bases, with 11 bases between the two germline ends. CDR3 sequence reads: CATSRDKIGYQETQYF. Here the CDR3 DNA reads TGTGCCACCAGCAGAGATAAGATAGGGTACCAAGAGACCCAGTACTTC.

The V gene is TRBV11-3, the J gene TRBJ2-5; 7 nucleotides agree with TRBD2. The CDR3 covers 15 residues. The germline gives CDR1 SGHNT, CDR2 YENEEA. V gave up 1 base and J gave up 1 base; unmatched junction bases: 3. The CDR3 region has the DNA TGTGCCAGCAGCTTAGGAACTAGCGCCCAAGAGACCCAGTACTTC. The encoded protein is CASSLGTSAQETQYF. The full variable domain, its missing parts supplied by reference TRBV11-3 and TRBJ2-5, is EAGVVQSPRYKIIEKKQPVAFWCNPISGHNTLYWYLQNLGQGPELLIRYENEEAVDDSQLPKDRFSAERLKGVDSTLKIQPAELGDSAVYLCASSLGTSAQETQYFGPGTRLLVL.